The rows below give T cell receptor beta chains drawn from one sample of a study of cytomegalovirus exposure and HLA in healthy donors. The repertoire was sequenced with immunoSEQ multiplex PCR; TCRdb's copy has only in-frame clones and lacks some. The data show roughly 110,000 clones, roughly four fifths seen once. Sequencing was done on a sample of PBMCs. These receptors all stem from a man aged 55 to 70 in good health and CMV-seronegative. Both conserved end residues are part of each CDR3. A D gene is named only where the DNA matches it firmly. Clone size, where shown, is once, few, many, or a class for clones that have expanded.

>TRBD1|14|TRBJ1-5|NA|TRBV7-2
CASSPRTGEQPQHF
TGTGCCAGCAGCCCGCGGACAGGGGAACAGCCCCAGCATTTT
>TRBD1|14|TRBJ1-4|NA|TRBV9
CASSSRTGDGKLFF
TGTGCCAGCAGCTCCAGGACAGGTGACGGAAAACTGTTTTTT
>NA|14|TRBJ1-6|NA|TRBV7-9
CASSLRGVGSPLHF
TGTGCCAGCAGCTTACGGGGGGTCGGTTCACCCCTCCACTTT
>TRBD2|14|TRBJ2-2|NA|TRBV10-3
CAISATSGDGELFF
TGTGCCATCAGTGCGACTAGCGGGGACGGGGAGCTGTTTTTT
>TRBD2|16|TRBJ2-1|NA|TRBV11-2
CAGESGAGVRKGEQFF
TGTGCCGGAGAATCGGGAGCGGGGGTTAGAAAGGGTGAGCAGTTCTTC
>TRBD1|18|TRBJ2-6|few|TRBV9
CASSVAMGQVGGANVLTF
TGTGCCAGCAGCGTAGCTATGGGACAGGTTGGTGGGGCCAACGTCCTGACTTTC
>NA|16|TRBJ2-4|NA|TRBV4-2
CASSQDWGLPGNIQYF
TGTGCCAGCAGCCAAGATTGGGGACTTCCCGGGAACATTCAGTACTTC
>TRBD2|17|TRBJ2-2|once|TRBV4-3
CASSLLLAGANTGELFF
TGCGCCAGCAGCCTCCTACTAGCGGGCGCGAACACCGGGGAGCTGTTTTTT
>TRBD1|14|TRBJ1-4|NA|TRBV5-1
CATKPGQGDEKLFF
TGCGCCACCAAACCGGGACAGGGTGATGAAAAACTGTTTTTT
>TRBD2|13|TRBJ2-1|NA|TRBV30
CAWKPGGYNEQFF
TGTGCCTGGAAGCCGGGGGGATACAATGAGCAGTTCTTC
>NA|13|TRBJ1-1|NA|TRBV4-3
CASSQVISAEAFF
TGCGCCAGCAGCCAAGTTATAAGCGCTGAAGCTTTCTTT
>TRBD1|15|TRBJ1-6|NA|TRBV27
CASRTDRADNSPLHF
TGTGCCAGCAGGACTGACAGGGCTGATAATTCACCCCTCCACTTT
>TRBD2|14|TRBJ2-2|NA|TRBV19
CASSMTGGSGELFF
TGTGCCAGTAGTATGACGGGGGGGTCCGGGGAGCTGTTTTTT
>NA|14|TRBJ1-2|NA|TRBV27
CASSLSFSDYGYTF
TGTGCCAGCAGTTTATCGTTCAGTGACTATGGCTACACCTTC
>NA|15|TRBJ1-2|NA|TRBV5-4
CASSFPTGYGVGYTF
TGTGCCAGCAGCTTTCCCACAGGGTATGGAGTAGGCTACACCTTC
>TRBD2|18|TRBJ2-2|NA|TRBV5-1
CASSPISTSGGAPGELFF
TGCGCCAGCAGCCCCATCTCGACTAGCGGGGGGGCCCCCGGGGAGCTGTTTTTT
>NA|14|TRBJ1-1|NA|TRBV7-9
CASSLAGLVTEAFF
TGTGCCAGCAGCTTAGCAGGACTGGTCACTGAAGCTTTCTTT
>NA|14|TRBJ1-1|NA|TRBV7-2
CASSKGGGNTEAFF
TGTGCCAGCAGCAAGGGAGGGGGAAACACTGAAGCTTTCTTT
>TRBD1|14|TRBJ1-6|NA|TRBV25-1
CASRAGGYNSPLHF
TGTGCCAGCAGGGCAGGGGGCTATAATTCACCCCTCCACTTT
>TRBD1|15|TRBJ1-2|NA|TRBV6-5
CASSYLTGVKKGYTF
TGTGCCAGCAGTTACCTGACAGGGGTGAAGAAGGGCTACACCTTC
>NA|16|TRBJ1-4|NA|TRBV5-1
CASSSGNRVREEKLFF
TGCGCCAGCAGCTCAGGAAACAGGGTACGAGAGGAAAAACTGTTTTTT
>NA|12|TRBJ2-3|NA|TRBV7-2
CASSSFLDTQYF
TGTGCCAGCAGCTCCTTTCTGGATACGCAGTATTTT
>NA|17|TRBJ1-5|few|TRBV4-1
CASSQDFGGVNNQPQHF
TGCGCCAGCAGCCAAGATTTTGGCGGGGTCAACAATCAGCCCCAGCATTTT
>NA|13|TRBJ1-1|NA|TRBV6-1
CASSDRENTEAFF
TGTGCCAGCAGTGATCGGGAGAACACTGAAGCTTTCTTT
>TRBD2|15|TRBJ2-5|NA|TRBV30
CAWSLASGGAKTQYF
TGTGCCTGGAGCCTAGCGAGCGGGGGGGCTAAGACCCAGTACTTC
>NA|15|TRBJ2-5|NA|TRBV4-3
CASSPTPGFSETQYF
TGCGCCAGCAGCCCAACTCCAGGGTTCTCGGAGACCCAGTACTTC
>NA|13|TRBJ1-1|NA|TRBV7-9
CASSPHLNTEAFF
TGTGCCAGCAGCCCCCACCTAAACACTGAAGCTTTCTTT
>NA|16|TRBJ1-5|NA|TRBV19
CASSIGPGLQDQPQHF
TGTGCCAGTAGTATAGGACCAGGGCTACAGGATCAGCCCCAGCATTTT
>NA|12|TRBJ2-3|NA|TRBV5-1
CASSKDLDTQYF
TGCGCCAGCAGTAAAGACTTAGATACGCAGTATTTT
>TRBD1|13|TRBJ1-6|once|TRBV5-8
CASSLGGISPLHF
TGTGCCAGCAGCTTAGGGGGCATTTCACCCCTCCACTTT
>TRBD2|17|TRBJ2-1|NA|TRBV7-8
CASSLGGWRGMRNEQFF
TGTGCCAGCAGCTTAGGAGGTTGGCGGGGGATGAGGAATGAGCAGTTCTTC
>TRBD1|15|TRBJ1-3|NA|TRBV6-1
CASTPTTGGRNTIYF
TGTGCCAGCACTCCCACCACAGGGGGCAGAAACACCATATATTTT
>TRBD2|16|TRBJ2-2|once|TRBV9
CASSPFIAGSTGELFF
TGTGCCAGCAGCCCCTTTATAGCGGGGTCTACCGGGGAGCTGTTTTTT
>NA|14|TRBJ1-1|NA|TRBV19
CASNLGRLNTEAFF
TGTGCCAGTAACTTGGGGCGCCTCAACACTGAAGCTTTCTTT
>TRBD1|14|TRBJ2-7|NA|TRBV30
CAWSTTGGGYEQYF
TGTGCCTGGAGTACAACAGGGGGAGGATACGAGCAGTACTTC
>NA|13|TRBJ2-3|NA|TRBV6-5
CAVGIENTDTQYF
TGTGCCGTCGGTATAGAGAACACAGATACGCAGTATTTT
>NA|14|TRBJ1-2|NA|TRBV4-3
CASSQAGGQSGYTF
TGCGCCAGCAGCCAAGCGGGGGGGCAGAGTGGCTACACCTTC
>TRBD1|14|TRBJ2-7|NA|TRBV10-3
CAITPGQGAHEQYF
TGTGCCATCACCCCGGGACAGGGGGCCCACGAGCAGTACTTC
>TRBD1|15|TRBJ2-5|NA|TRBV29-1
CSFPRTGRYQETQYF
TGCAGCTTCCCAAGGACAGGGAGGTACCAAGAGACCCAGTACTTC
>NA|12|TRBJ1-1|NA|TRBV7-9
CASSPRETEAFF
TGTGCCAGCAGCCCGAGAGAGACTGAAGCTTTCTTT
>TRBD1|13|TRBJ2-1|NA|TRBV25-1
CASSLPGGGEQFF
TGTGCCAGCAGTTTACCAGGGGGCGGTGAGCAGTTCTTC
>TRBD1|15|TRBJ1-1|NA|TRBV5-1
CASSSGQGSRTEAFF
TGCGCCAGCAGTTCGGGACAGGGGTCGCGCACTGAAGCTTTCTTT